Listed below are T cell receptor beta chains from one sample, sequenced in a study of blood T cells in healthy people across ages. Via MiXCR, TCRdb re-called the 5' RACE reads, giving one row per CDR3 protein. The table lists some 1,500,000 distinct CDR3 sequences, 42% of them singletons. The source material was blood. The receptors here all came from a woman between 18 and 29 years old in good health. Both conserved end residues are trimmed from each CDR3. The order of the fields is J gene, CDR3 length, clone size, V gene, CDR3 protein. Clone size is stated in some rows and not others, as once, few, many or a class when expanded.

TRBJ2-7	12	.	TRBV29-1	SVEDRPGTYEQY
TRBJ1-5	17	few	TRBV28	ASSLAGWEYLASNQPQH
TRBJ2-2	13	few	TRBV12-3/TRBV12-4	ASQRNGVDTGELF
TRBJ2-1	13	.	TRBV4-1	ASSQGLAGGRSQF
TRBJ2-7	10	.	TRBV29-1	SVVGSGYEQY
TRBJ2-3	12	few	TRBV6-2/TRBV6-3	ASSYPMIVSTQY
.	11	.	TRBV6-5	ASSYGLQETQF
TRBJ2-1	15	few	TRBV5-1	ASSLAGVRAFSNEQF
TRBJ2-7	11	few	TRBV12-3/TRBV12-4	ASRSTSGGLGY
TRBJ1-1	16	.	TRBV18	ASSPQFLLRAGNTEAF
TRBJ2-7	12	few	TRBV20-1	SAREGGKSYEQY
TRBJ1-2	12	.	TRBV29-1	SAGRQGSGYGYT
TRBJ1-1	14	once	TRBV12-3/TRBV12-4	ASSLLKGISNTEAF
.	15	.	TRBV4-3	ASSPSGSGGFYNEQY
TRBJ2-5	14	few	TRBV20-1	SARVSLAGAQETQY
TRBJ1-6	12	.	TRBV12-3/TRBV12-4	ASSVRQGGSPLH
TRBJ1-2	12	.	TRBV12-3/TRBV12-4	ASSLWGTDYGYT
TRBJ1-2	11	.	TRBV6-5	ASRGQTTHGYT
TRBJ2-1	12	many	TRBV30	AWSVGGGGDEQF
TRBJ2-7	12	.	TRBV10-3	AISEPQGFNEQY
TRBJ1-1	15	.	TRBV6-2/TRBV6-3	ASSYPLRGSMNTEAF
TRBJ2-5	14	.	TRBV11-2	ASSLDPAGIQETQY
TRBJ1-4	11	.	TRBV5-1	ASSLDSEEKLF
TRBJ1-6	15	few	TRBV28	ASKPLGTPIGNSPLH
TRBJ1-1	11	few	TRBV3-1	ASTSRMNTEAF
TRBJ1-2	11	few	TRBV9	ASSITGRDGYT
TRBJ1-5	12	few	TRBV27	ASSLGGEDQPQH
TRBJ2-3	14	few	TRBV2	ASSQGLAVRADTQY
TRBJ2-1	14	.	TRBV11-2	ASSASPAMDRDEQF